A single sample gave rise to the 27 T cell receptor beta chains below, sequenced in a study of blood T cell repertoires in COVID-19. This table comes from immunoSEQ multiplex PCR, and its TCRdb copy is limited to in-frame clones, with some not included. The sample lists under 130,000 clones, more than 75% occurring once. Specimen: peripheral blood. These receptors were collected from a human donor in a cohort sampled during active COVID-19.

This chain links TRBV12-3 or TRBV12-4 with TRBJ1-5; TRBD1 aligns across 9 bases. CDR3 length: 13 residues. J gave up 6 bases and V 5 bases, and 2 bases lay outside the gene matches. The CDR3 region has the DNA TGTGCCAGCAGTGAGGGACAGGGTCAGCCCCAGCATTTT. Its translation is CASSEGQGQPQHF.

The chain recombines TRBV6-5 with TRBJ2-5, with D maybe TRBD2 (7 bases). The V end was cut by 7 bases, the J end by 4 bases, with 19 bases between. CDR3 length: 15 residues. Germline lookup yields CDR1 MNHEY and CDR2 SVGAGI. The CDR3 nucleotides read TGTGCCAGCACTAACTCCGGGGGGCTCGGAGAGACCCAGTACTTC. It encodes CASTNSGGLGETQYF.

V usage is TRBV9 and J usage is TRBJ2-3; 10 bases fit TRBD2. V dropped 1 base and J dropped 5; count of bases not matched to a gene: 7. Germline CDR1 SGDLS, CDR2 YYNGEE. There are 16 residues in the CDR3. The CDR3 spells CASSVRTSGVEDTQYF. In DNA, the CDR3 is TGTGCCAGCAGCGTAAGAACTAGCGGGGTTGAAGATACGCAGTATTTT.

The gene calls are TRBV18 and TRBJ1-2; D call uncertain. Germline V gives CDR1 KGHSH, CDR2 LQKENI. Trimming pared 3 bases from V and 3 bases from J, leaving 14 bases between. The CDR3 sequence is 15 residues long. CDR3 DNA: TGTGCCAGCTCACCTACTGGAGGGTCAGACTATGGCTACACCTTC. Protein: CASSPTGGSDYGYTF.

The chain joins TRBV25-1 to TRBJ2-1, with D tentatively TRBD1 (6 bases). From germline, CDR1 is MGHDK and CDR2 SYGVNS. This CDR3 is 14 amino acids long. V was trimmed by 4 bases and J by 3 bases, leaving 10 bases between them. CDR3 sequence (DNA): TGTGCCAGCAGTGCATACAGGGTCTACAATGAGCAGTTCTTC. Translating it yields CASSAYRVYNEQFF.

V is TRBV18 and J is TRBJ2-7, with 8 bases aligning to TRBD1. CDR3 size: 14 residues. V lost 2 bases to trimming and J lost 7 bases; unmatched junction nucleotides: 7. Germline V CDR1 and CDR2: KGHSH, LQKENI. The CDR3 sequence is CASSPTATGGEQYF. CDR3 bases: TGTGCCAGCTCACCAACGGCAACAGGGGGGGAGCAGTACTTC.

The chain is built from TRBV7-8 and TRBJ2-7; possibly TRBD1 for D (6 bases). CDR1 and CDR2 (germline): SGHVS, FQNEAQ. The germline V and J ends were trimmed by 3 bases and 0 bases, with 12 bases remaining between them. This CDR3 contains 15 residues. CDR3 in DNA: TGTGCCAGCAGCTTTGGGGACATCACCTCCTACGAGCAGTACTTC. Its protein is CASSFGDITSYEQYF.

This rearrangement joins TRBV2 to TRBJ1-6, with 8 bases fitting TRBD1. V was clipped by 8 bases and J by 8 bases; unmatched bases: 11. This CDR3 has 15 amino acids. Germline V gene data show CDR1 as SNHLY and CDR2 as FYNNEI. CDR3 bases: TGTGCCAGCTTACCCCGGGCAGGGGGCCATTCACCCCTCCACTTT. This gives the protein CASLPRAGGHSPLHF.

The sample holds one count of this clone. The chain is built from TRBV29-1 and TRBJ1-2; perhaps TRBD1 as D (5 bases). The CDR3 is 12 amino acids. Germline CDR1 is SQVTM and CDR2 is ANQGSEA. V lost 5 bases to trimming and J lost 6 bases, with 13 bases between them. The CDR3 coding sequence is TGCAGCGTTTCTCCCCAGGGTAATGGCTACACCTTC. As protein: CSVSPQGNGYTF.

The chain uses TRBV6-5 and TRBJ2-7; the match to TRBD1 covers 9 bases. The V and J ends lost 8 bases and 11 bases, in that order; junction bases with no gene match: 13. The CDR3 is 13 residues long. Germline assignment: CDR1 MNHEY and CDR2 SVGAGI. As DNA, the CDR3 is TGTGCCAGCCGATCGGACAGGGGTCTTATGGAGTACTTC. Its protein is CASRSDRGLMEYF.

DNA of the CDR3: TGTGCCATCAGCTCTGGGGCAGATGGCTACACCTTC. Protein: CAISSGADGYTF. The genes are TRBV10-3 and TRBJ1-2; tentatively, D is TRBD1 (5 bases). This CDR3 region has 12 residues. Germline CDR1 ENHRY, CDR2 SYGVKD. Trimming left V 6 bases short and J 6 bases short, with 11 bases between.

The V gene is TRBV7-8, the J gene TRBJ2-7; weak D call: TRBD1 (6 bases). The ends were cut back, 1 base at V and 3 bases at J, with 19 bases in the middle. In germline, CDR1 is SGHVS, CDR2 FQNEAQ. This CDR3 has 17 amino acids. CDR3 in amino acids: CASSLEGRGFRGYEQYF. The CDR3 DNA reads TGTGCCAGCAGCTTAGAGGGACGTGGTTTCAGGGGCTACGAGCAGTACTTC.

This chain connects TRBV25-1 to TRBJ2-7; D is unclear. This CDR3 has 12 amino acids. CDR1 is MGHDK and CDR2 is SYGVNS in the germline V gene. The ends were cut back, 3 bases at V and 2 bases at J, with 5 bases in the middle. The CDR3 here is CASSDYAYEQYF. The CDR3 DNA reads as TGTGCCAGCAGTGACTACGCCTACGAGCAGTACTTC.

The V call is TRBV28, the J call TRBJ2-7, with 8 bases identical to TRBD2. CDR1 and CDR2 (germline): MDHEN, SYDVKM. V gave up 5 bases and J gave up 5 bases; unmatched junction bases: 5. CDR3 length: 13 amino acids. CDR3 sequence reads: CASSEGLGNEQYF. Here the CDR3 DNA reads TGTGCCAGCAGTGAGGGACTAGGGAACGAGCAGTACTTC.

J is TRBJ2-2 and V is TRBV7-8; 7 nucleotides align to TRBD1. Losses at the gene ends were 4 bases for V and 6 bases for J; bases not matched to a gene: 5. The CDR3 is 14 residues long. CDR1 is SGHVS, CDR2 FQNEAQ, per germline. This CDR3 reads CASSSTGVPGELFF. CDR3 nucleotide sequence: TGTGCCAGCAGCTCCACAGGGGTTCCCGGGGAGCTGTTTTTT.

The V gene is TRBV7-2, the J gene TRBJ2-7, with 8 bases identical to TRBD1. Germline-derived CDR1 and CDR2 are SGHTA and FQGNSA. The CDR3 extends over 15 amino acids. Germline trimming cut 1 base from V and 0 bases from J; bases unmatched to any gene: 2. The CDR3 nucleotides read TGTGCCAGCAGCTTAGGGACAGGGTTCTCCTACGAGCAGTACTTC. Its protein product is CASSLGTGFSYEQYF.

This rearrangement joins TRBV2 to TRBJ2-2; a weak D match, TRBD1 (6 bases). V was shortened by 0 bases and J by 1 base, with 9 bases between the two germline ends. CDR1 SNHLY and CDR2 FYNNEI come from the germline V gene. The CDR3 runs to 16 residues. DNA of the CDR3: TGTGCCAGCAGTGAAGCGGGGGCAGGGAACACCGGGGAGCTGTTTTTT. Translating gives CASSEAGAGNTGELFF.

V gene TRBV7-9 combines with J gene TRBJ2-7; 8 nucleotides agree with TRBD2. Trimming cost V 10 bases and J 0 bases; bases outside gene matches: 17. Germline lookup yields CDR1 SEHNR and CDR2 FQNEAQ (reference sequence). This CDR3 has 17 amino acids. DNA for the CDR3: TGTGCCACCGCCTACGGGGTCTCAGCGGGAGACTCCTACGAGCAGTACTTC. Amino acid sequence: CATAYGVSAGDSYEQYF.

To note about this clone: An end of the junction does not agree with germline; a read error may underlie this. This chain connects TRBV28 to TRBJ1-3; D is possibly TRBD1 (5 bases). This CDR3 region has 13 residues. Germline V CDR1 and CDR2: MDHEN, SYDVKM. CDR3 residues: CASRLLGEDTIYF. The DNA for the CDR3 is TGTGCCAGCAGGTTATTAGGGGAAGACACCATATATTTT.

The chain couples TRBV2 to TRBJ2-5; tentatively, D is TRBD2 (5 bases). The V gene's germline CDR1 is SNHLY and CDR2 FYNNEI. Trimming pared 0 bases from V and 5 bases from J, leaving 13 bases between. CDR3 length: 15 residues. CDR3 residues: CASSEAGRPGETQYF. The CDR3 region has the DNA TGTGCCAGCAGTGAAGCGGGGAGACCGGGGGAGACCCAGTACTTC.

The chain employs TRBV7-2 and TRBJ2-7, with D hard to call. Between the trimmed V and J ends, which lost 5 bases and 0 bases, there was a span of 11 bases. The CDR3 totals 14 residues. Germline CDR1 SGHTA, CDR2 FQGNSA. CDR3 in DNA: TGTGCCAGCAGCCTGACACTTAGCTCCTACGAGCAGTACTTC. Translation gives CASSLTLSSYEQYF.

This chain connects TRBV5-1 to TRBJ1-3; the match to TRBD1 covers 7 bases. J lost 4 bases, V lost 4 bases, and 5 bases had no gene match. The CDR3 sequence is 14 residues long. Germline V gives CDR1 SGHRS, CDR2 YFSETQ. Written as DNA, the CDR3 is TGCGCCAGCAGCCACGGGACAGACGGAAACACCATATATTTT. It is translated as CASSHGTDGNTIYF.

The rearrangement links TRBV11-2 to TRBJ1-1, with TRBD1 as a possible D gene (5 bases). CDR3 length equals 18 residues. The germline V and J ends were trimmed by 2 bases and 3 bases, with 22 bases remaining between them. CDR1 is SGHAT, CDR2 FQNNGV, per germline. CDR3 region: CASSLRSSAPRGDTEAFF. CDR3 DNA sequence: TGTGCCAGCAGCTTAAGATCATCGGCTCCTCGGGGGGACACTGAAGCTTTCTTT.

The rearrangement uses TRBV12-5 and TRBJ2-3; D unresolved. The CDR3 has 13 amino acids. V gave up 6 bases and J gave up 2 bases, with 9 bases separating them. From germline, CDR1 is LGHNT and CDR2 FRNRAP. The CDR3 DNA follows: TGTGCTAGTGGCTACAGCCCCACAGATACGCAGTATTTT. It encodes CASGYSPTDTQYF.

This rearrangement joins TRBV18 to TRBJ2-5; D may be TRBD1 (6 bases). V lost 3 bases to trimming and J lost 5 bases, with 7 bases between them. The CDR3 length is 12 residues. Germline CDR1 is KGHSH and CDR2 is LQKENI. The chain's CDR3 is CASSPQGETQYF. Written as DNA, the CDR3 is TGTGCCAGCTCACCCCAGGGGGAGACCCAGTACTTC.

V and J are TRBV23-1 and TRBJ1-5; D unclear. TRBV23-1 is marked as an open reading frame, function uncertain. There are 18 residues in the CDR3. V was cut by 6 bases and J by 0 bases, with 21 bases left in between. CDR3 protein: CASSRNGRQRDSNQPQHF. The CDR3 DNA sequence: TGCGCCAGCAGCCGCAATGGGAGGCAGCGGGATAGCAATCAGCCCCAGCATTTT.

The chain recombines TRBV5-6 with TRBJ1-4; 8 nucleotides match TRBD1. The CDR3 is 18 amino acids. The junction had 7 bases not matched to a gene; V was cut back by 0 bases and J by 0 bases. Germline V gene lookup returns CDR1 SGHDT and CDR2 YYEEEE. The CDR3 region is CASSLATGGIATNEKLFF. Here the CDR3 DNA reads TGTGCCAGCAGCTTGGCTACAGGGGGGATCGCAACTAATGAAAAACTGTTTTTT.